Each of the 20 T cell receptor beta chains below was sequenced from the same sample in a study of cytomegalovirus exposure and HLA in healthy donors. Both 60 Vbeta primers and 13 Jbeta primers went into the PCR. Sequenced by immunoSEQ multiplex PCR; TCRdb stores in-frame clones only, minus some. Among around 160,000 clones listed, approximately 85% were seen once. Sequencing was carried out using PBMCs. The receptors shown here come from a man aged 18 to 30 in good health and CMV-seropositive.

This chain links TRBV18 with TRBJ2-4; 10 bases match TRBD2. The germline V gene encodes CDR1 KGHSH and CDR2 LQKENI. The ends lost 2 bases at V and 9 bases at J; junction bases unmatched: 10. The CDR3 is 16 residues long. CDR3 nucleotide sequence: TGTGCCAGCTCACCAGATTCAAGCGGGGGGGCGGGCATTCAGTACTTC. Protein product: CASSPDSSGGAGIQYF.

J is TRBJ2-1 and V is TRBV5-5, with D unresolved. The CDR3 runs to 14 residues. Trimming shortened V by 3 bases and J by 0 bases, and 7 bases separated the two germline ends. Per the germline V gene, CDR1 is SGHKS and CDR2 is YYEKEE (reference sequence). The CDR3 loop is CASSSPSSYNEQFF. CDR3 DNA sequence: TGTGCCAGCAGCTCACCGAGCTCCTACAATGAGCAGTTCTTC.

The chain carries TRBV6-6 and TRBJ2-7; the D gene is possibly TRBD1 (5 bases). The CDR3 has 13 amino acids. The V end lost 5 bases, the J end lost 6 bases, and 14 bases lay between the germline ends. Germline CDR1 and CDR2: MNHNY and SVGAGI (reference sequence). CDR3 coding DNA: TGTGCCAGCAGTAGGGGATCATATCTCGAGCAGTACTTC. Protein sequence: CASSRGSYLEQYF.

The V call is TRBV10-3, the J call TRBJ2-3; 7 bases align to TRBD1. This CDR3 spans 14 amino acids. V shed 11 bases, J shed 3 bases, and the junction held 11 bases outside the gene matches. Germline loops: CDR1 ENHRY, CDR2 SYGVKD. In nucleotides, the CDR3 is TGTGCCTCCAGGCTGGGACAGCCGACAGATACGCAGTATTTT. It encodes CASRLGQPTDTQYF.

This chain joins TRBV9 and TRBJ1-5; a possible D gene is TRBD1 (6 bases). CDR3 length equals 15 residues. Germline assignment: CDR1 SGDLS and CDR2 YYNGEE. Trimming stripped 4 bases from V and 6 bases from J, with 17 bases between. The DNA for the CDR3 is TGTGCCAGCAGCCCAGGGCCCAGGGGCGGTCAGCCCCAGCATTTT. Its protein is CASSPGPRGGQPQHF. Supplemented by reference TRBV9 and TRBJ1-5, the full variable domain reads DSGVTQTPKHLITATGQRVTLRCSPRSGDLSVYWYQQSLDQGLQFLIQYYNGEERAKGNILERFSAQQFPDLHSELNLSSLELGDSALYFCASSPGPRGGQPQHFGDGTRLSIL.

Only a few counts were recorded for this clone. This sequence joins TRBV4-3 and TRBJ1-1; TRBD1 might be the D (6 bases). Germline-derived CDR1 and CDR2 are LGHNA and YSLEER. V shed 0 bases and J shed 8 bases, with 16 bases lying between them. CDR3 length: 15 amino acids. This CDR3 is CASSQDPVAGAEAFF. Here the CDR3 DNA reads TGCGCCAGCAGCCAAGATCCTGTTGCGGGGGCAGAAGCTTTCTTT.

V usage is TRBV5-4 and J usage is TRBJ2-3; the match to TRBD2 covers 11 bases. The germline V gene encodes CDR1 SGHNT and CDR2 YYREEE (reference sequence). V shed 0 bases and J 2 bases; nucleotides not matched to a gene: 2. The CDR3 covers 16 residues. The CDR3 DNA is TGTGCCAGCAGCTTGGGACTAGCGGGAAACACAGATACGCAGTATTTT. Translated, it gives CASSLGLAGNTDTQYF.

This clone was seen a few times. The V and J genes are TRBV6-5 and TRBJ2-7; tentative D call: TRBD2 (5 bases). This CDR3 comprises 13 residues. Germline-derived CDR1 and CDR2 are MNHEY and SVGAGI. The V end was cut by 2 bases, the J end by 4 bases, with 9 bases between. In nucleotides, the CDR3 is TGTGCCAGCAGTTACGCCACTAGTTACGAGCAGTACTTC. This encodes CASSYATSYEQYF.

The CDR3 loop reads CAIRNTGAGETQYF. The CDR3 DNA is TGTGCCATCAGGAACACAGGGGCTGGGGAGACCCAGTACTTC. This sequence joins TRBV10-3 and TRBJ2-5, with 7 nucleotides matching TRBD1. Germline V CDR1 and CDR2: ENHRY, SYGVKD. The ends lost 6 bases at V and 5 bases at J; junction bases unmatched: 9. This CDR3 spans 14 amino acids.

The J gene is TRBJ2-1, the V gene TRBV13; no clear D gene. Between the trimmed V and J ends, which lost 4 bases and 4 bases, there was a span of 8 bases. The germline CDR1 and CDR2 sequences are PRHDT and FYEKMQ (reference sequence). This CDR3 spans 13 amino acids. The CDR3 DNA is TGTGCCAGCAGCTCCAGAAATTACAATGAGCAGTTCTTC. It yields the protein CASSSRNYNEQFF. Full variable domain (missing parts from reference TRBV13 and TRBJ2-1): AAGVIQSPRHLIKEKRETATLKCYPIPRHDTVYWYQQGPGQDPQFLISFYEKMQSDKGSIPDRFSAQQFSDYHSELNMSSLELGDSALYFCASSSRNYNEQFFGPGTRLTVL.

Here the CDR3 reads CASSYRTGEDNSPLHF. The CDR3 bases are TGTGCCAGCAGCTATAGGACAGGGGAAGATAATTCACCCCTCCACTTT. This chain connects TRBV5-6 to TRBJ1-6; TRBD1 agrees at 9 bases. The CDR3 has 16 amino acids. Trimming removed 3 bases from V and 5 bases from J; junction bases left unmatched: 6. The germline gives CDR1 SGHDT, CDR2 YYEEEE. The full variable domain, in which reference TRBV5-6 and TRBJ1-6 provide the parts outside the CDR3, is DAGVTQSPTHLIKTRGQQVTLRCSPKSGHDTVSWYQQALGQGPQFIFQYYEEEERQRGNFPDRFSGHQFPNYSSELNVNALLLGDSALYLCASSYRTGEDNSPLHFGNGTRLTVT.

This chain uses TRBV28 with TRBJ2-6, with a weak D call TRBD1 (5 bases). The V and J ends lost 10 bases and 2 bases respectively, with 15 bases between them. In germline, CDR1 is MDHEN, CDR2 SYDVKM. The CDR3 loop spans 15 amino acids. The CDR3 coding sequence is TGTGCCATAGCCCAACCAGGGCCTGGGGCCAACGTCCTGACTTTC. This gives the protein CAIAQPGPGANVLTF.

The chain links TRBV19 to TRBJ1-5; TRBD1 aligns across 9 bases. Germline CDR1 LNHDA, CDR2 SQIVND (reference sequence). This CDR3 contains 16 residues. V lost 4 bases to trimming and J lost 6 bases; unmatched junction nucleotides: 10. CDR3 amino acids: CASSNSMTGGGQPQHF. CDR3 sequence (DNA): TGTGCCAGTAGTAACTCCATGACAGGGGGAGGTCAGCCCCAGCATTTT. The full variable domain, with the rest looked up from reference TRBV19 and TRBJ1-5, is DGGITQSPKYLFRKEGQNVTLSCEQNLNHDAMYWYRQDPGQGLRLIYYSQIVNDFQKGDIAEGYSVSREKKESFPLTVTSAQKNPTAFYLCASSNSMTGGGQPQHFGDGTRLSIL.

The chain uses TRBV2 and TRBJ2-1, with 8 bases lining up with TRBD2. Germline assignment: CDR1 SNHLY and CDR2 FYNNEI. CDR3 length: 15 amino acids. J gave up 7 bases and V 7 bases, and 12 bases lay outside the gene matches. CDR3 DNA sequence: TGTGCCAGCAATCCTGACGGGGGGGCCGATAATGAGCAGTTCTTC. Its translation: CASNPDGGADNEQFF.

V and J are TRBV7-9 and TRBJ2-3; weak D call: TRBD2 (6 bases). V lost 5 bases to trimming and J lost 2 bases, with 17 bases between them. This CDR3 contains 16 residues. The germline CDR1 and CDR2 sequences are SEHNR and FQNEAQ (reference sequence). CDR3 in DNA: TGTGCCAGCAGCGCTTCCGGGACTGCCTCCACAGATACGCAGTATTTT. Its protein is CASSASGTASTDTQYF. Combining the CDR3 with reference TRBV7-9 and TRBJ2-3 gives the whole variable domain DTGVSQNPRHKITKRGQNVTFRCDPISEHNRLYWYRQTLGQGPEFLTYFQNEAQLEKSRLLSDRFSAERPKGSFSTLEIQRTEQGDSAMYLCASSASGTASTDTQYFGPGTRLTVL.

Only a few counts were recorded for this clone. This chain links TRBV4-3 with TRBJ1-1; D is possibly TRBD1 (6 bases). Germline V gene sequence: CDR1 LGHNA, CDR2 YSLEER. Trimming cost V 1 base and J 2 bases, with 11 bases left between them. The CDR3 is 15 amino acids. The CDR3 region is CASSQGRRGNTEAFF. CDR3 nucleotides: TGCGCCAGCAGCCAAGGACGCAGGGGTAACACTGAAGCTTTCTTT.

The V call is TRBV6-1, the J call TRBJ1-2; D might be TRBD1 (6 bases). The CDR3 loop spans 15 amino acids. Per the germline V gene, CDR1 is MNHNS and CDR2 is SASEGT. The V and J ends lost 7 bases and 4 bases respectively, with 19 bases between them. The CDR3 region has the DNA TGTGCCAGCATCAGAGGACCGGACAGTCCCTATGGCTACACCTTC. This codes for CASIRGPDSPYGYTF.

The V call is TRBV9, the J call TRBJ2-2; D gene uncertain. CDR1 and CDR2 (germline): SGDLS, YYNGEE. Trimming removed 4 bases from V and 6 bases from J, with 13 bases in between. CDR3 length: 14 amino acids. CDR3 amino acids: CASSPQVQAGELFF. DNA of the CDR3: TGTGCCAGCAGCCCCCAGGTGCAGGCCGGGGAGCTGTTTTTT.

The chain is built from TRBV4-1 and TRBJ1-3; a possible D gene is TRBD1 (5 bases). Germline loops: CDR1 MGHRA, CDR2 YSYEKL. V dropped 0 bases and J dropped 2 bases, with 14 bases sitting between them. This CDR3 contains 17 residues. For the CDR3, the DNA is TGCGCCAGCAGCCAAGAAGGGAAGGGGAACACTGGAAACACCATATATTTT. Translated, it gives CASSQEGKGNTGNTIYF.

The V gene is TRBV23-1, the J gene TRBJ1-2, with D maybe TRBD1 (6 bases). TRBV23-1 falls under the ORF class, with uncertain function. The CDR3 spans 14 residues. Trimming left V 0 bases short and J 6 bases short, with 11 bases between. CDR3 DNA: TGCGCCAGCAGTCAATCAGGCAGGGGACATGGCTACACCTTC. Translation gives CASSQSGRGHGYTF.